This T cell receptor beta chain was sequenced for a study of blood T cell repertoires in COVID-19. In the study overall: Material from acute and convalescent COVID-19 was sourced from the United States, Italy and Spain.

Germline V gives CDR1 MGHDK, CDR2 SYGVNS. The CDR3 is 14 residues long. V shed 4 bases, J shed 6 bases, and the junction held 2 bases outside the gene matches. Clones were sequenced by immunoSEQ multiplex PCR, and TCRdb holds only the in-frame ones, with some missing. Of a few hundred thousand clones in the sample, approximately 85% were seen once. This sequence originates from a woman aged 70-85 years with acute or convalescent COVID-19. Source material: peripheral blood. V is TRBV25-1 and J is TRBJ1-4, with 10 bases that match TRBD1. CDR3 sequence reads: CASSADRGYEKLFF. CDR3 coding DNA: TGTGCCAGCAGTGCGGACAGGGGGTATGAAAAACTGTTTTTT.